This T cell receptor (beta chain) was found in a study of T cell changes during pregnancy in multiple sclerosis. Clones were sequenced by immunoSEQ multiplex PCR, and TCRdb holds only the in-frame ones, with some missing. The table shows about 44,000 clones, with over 85% occurring only once. V gave up 10 bases and J gave up 8 bases; unmatched junction bases: 9. The length of the CDR3 is 14 residues. Germline values: CDR1 MNHNY, CDR2 SVGAGI (reference sequence). The material sequenced was CD4+ T cells from peripheral blood mononuclear cells, taken in the first trimester of pregnancy. The chain combines TRBV6-6 with TRBJ1-6; 9 nucleotides align to TRBD1. The sequence came from a female donor with multiple sclerosis, enrolled in a pregnancy study. CDR3: CATLLGQGYSPLHF. DNA of the CDR3: TGTGCCACCCTACTCGGACAGGGGTATTCACCCCTCCACTTT.